The clone carrying this T cell receptor (beta chain) was recorded many times. No antigen is known for it. One entry per CDR3 protein, called by TCRdb with MiXCR from the RT-PCR reads. The table lists a few hundred thousand distinct CDR3 sequences, approximately 21% of them singletons, with 10% in the top ten. Germline CDR1 SNHLY, CDR2 FYNNEI. The CDR3 runs to 15 residues. Trimming pared 4 bases from V and 0 bases from J, leaving 12 bases between. The data belong to a study of response to subunit inactivated influenza vaccine. Study-wide results and limits: That few new T cells are recruited by each seasonal influenza vaccination was the authors' suggestion.

The specimen comprised PBMCs from blood, sampled 21 months after vaccination. The receptor was derived from a man between 50 and 70 years old who received an inactivated influenza vaccine. The chain uses TRBV2 and TRBJ1-1; no definite D call. As DNA, the CDR3 is TGTGCCAGCAGTGCGGCTACTCATATGAACACTGAAGCTTTCTTT. This codes for CASSAATHMNTEAFF.